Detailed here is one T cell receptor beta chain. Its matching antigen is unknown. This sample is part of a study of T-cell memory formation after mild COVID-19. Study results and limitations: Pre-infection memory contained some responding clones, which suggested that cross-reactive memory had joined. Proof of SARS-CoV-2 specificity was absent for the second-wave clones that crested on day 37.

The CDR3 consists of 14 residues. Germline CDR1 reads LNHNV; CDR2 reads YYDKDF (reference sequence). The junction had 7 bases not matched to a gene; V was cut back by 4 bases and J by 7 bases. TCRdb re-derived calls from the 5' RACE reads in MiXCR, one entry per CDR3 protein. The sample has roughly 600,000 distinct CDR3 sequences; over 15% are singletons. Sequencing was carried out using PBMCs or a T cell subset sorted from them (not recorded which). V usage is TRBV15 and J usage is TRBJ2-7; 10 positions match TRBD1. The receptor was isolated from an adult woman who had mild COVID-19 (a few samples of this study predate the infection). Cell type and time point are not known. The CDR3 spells CATSKETGGEEQYF. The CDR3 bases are TGTGCCACCAGCAAGGAGACAGGGGGCGAGGAGCAGTACTTC.